This TCR beta chain was retrieved from a study of neurological immune-mediated disorders. This clonotype was counted at least ten times. The germline gives CDR1 MNHEY, CDR2 SVGAGI. CDR3 size: 14 residues. V lost 6 bases to trimming and J lost 4 bases, with 15 bases between them. TCRdb analysed the 5' RACE reads with MiXCR anew, one entry per CDR3 protein. The sample comprises approximately 74,000 distinct CDR3 sequences, around 9.9% of which are singletons, and approximately 1.5% rests with the top ten. Preparation of the unsorted libraries drew on 2 million PBMCs stored at -80 C. Sequencing was carried out using PBMCs. The rearrangement joins TRBV6-5 to TRBJ1-2; tentative D call: TRBD1 (5 bases). The receptor comes from a man in his fifties or sixties in good health. CDR3 sequence (DNA): TGTGCCAGCAGACGGGACGCAGGTCCCTATGGCTACACCTTC. Protein sequence: CASRRDAGPYGYTF.